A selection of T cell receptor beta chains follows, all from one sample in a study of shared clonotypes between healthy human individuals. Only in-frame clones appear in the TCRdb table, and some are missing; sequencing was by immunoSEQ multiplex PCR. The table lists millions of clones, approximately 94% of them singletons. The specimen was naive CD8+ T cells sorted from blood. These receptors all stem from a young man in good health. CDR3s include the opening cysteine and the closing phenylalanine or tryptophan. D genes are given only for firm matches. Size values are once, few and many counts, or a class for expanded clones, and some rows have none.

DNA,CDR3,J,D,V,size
TGCGCCAGCAGTGATGGGACATCGAACACCGGGGAGCTGTTTTTT,CASSDGTSNTGELFF,TRBJ2-2,.,TRBV10-1,.
TGCGCCAGCAGCCACCGACAGGGAAGGCAAGAGACCCAGTACTTC,CASSHRQGRQETQYF,TRBJ2-5,TRBD1,TRBV4-3,.
TGTGCCAGCACCCCCTTGAGGGTCTTC,CASTPLRVF,TRBJ2-1,.,TRBV3-2,.
TGTGCCAGCAGTGAAGGTTACTTCGACATTCAGTACTTC,CASSEGYFDIQYF,TRBJ2-4,.,TRBV6-1,once
TGTGCCAGCAGCTTACGACTAGGCCTCTTGGATGAGCAGTTCTTC,CASSLRLGLLDEQFF,TRBJ2-1,.,TRBV7-9,.
TGTGCCAGCAGTTTATCGAGCCAGAGCTACGAGCAGTACTTC,CASSLSSQSYEQYF,TRBJ2-7,.,TRBV27,.
TGTGCCAGCAGCCAAGATAGAGAGAACTTCCGAGAGGCTTTCTTT,CASSQDRENFREAFF,TRBJ1-1,.,TRBV4-2,few
TGTGCCAGCAGCGAGGGTGCAAACAATGAGCAGTTCTTC,CASSEGANNEQFF,TRBJ2-1,.,TRBV9,.
TGTGCCAGCAGTCCCGCCCCGGGTAGGTCCTACGAGCAGTACTTC,CASSPAPGRSYEQYF,TRBJ2-7,.,TRBV5-8,.
TGCGCCAGCAGCCAAGATAGTGGGACTTACAATGAGCAGTTCTTC,CASSQDSGTYNEQFF,TRBJ2-1,.,TRBV4-3,once
TGTGCCAGCAGCAACCGACTAGCGGGGGTGCCGCGCGGTACGCAGTATTTT,CASSNRLAGVPRGTQYF,TRBJ2-3,.,TRBV21-1,.
TGCAGCGTTGATTTCGCGGACTATGGCTACACCTTC,CSVDFADYGYTF,TRBJ1-2,.,TRBV29-1,.
TGTGCCAGCAGTTATCCCCAACGAAACACTGAAGCTTTCTTT,CASSYPQRNTEAFF,TRBJ1-1,.,TRBV6-6,.
TGTGCCAGCAGCCACGGACAGGGGGCGAGCACAGATACGCAGTATTTT,CASSHGQGASTDTQYF,TRBJ2-3,TRBD1,TRBV9,.
TGTGCCAGCAGCCACCGGGACAGGGCAATCGAGCAGTACTTC,CASSHRDRAIEQYF,TRBJ2-7,TRBD1,TRBV7-9,.
TGTGCCAGCAGCCCCGGACAGGGGGAGATTGAAAAACTGTTTTTT,CASSPGQGEIEKLFF,TRBJ1-4,TRBD1,TRBV7-9,once
TGTGCCAGCAGTCACGGTGGCTACACCTTC,CASSHGGYTF,TRBJ1-2,.,TRBV6-5,.
TGTGCCAGCAGTTTAGTCAGGGGAGGCACTGAAGCTTTCTTT,CASSLVRGGTEAFF,TRBJ1-1,.,TRBV27,.
TGTGCCAGCAGCGTAGGCGGGAATCTCTACGAGCAGTACTTC,CASSVGGNLYEQYF,TRBJ2-7,.,TRBV9,.
TGTGCCAGCAGTTACCCTCAGGGCTACGAGCAGTACTTC,CASSYPQGYEQYF,TRBJ2-7,.,TRBV6-6,.
TGCGCCAGCAGTTACAGAAGCACAGATACGCAGTATTTT,CASSYRSTDTQYF,TRBJ2-3,.,TRBV5-1,.
TGTGCCAGCAGCCCACAGGGTTCTAATTCACCCCTCCACTTT,CASSPQGSNSPLHF,TRBJ1-6,.,TRBV11-2,.
TGTGCCAGCAGTGAAATCCGGGGGCCTGAAGCTTTCTTT,CASSEIRGPEAFF,TRBJ1-1,.,TRBV6-1,once
TGTGCCAGCAGCCTCACCCCTGACGCGTGGGAGGACACTGAAGCTTTCTTT,CASSLTPDAWEDTEAFF,TRBJ1-1,.,TRBV5-4,.
TGCAGCGTTTCCGGGACTAGCGATTCTTCTAACTACGAGCAGTACTTC,CSVSGTSDSSNYEQYF,TRBJ2-7,TRBD2,TRBV29-1,.
TGTGCCAGCAGCAGACAGGGGGCGTCGAATTCACCCCTCCACTTT,CASSRQGASNSPLHF,TRBJ1-6,TRBD1,TRBV5-4,once
TGTGCCAGCAGCCGTAGGGGGGACTACTGGTTCTTC,CASSRRGDYWFF,TRBJ2-1,.,TRBV7-2,.
TGTGCCAGCAGCTCCAGGAATCCGGGAGCTAATGAAAAACTGTTTTTT,CASSSRNPGANEKLFF,TRBJ1-4,.,TRBV7-9,.
TGTGCCGGAGGGGGGGACGCGCGGAGCACTGAAGCTTTCTTT,CAGGGDARSTEAFF,TRBJ1-1,.,TRBV28,once
TGTGCCAGCGGACTAGCGGGGGGCCTAGATACGCAGTATTTT,CASGLAGGLDTQYF,TRBJ2-3,TRBD2,TRBV6-1,.
TGTGCCAGCAGCTTAGGCTGGGGTAGTAGGCATGAGCAGTTCTTC,CASSLGWGSRHEQFF,TRBJ2-1,.,TRBV7-9,.
TGTGCCAGCAGCACCTCCGGGACAAACCTAAATGAAAAACTGTTTTTT,CASSTSGTNLNEKLFF,TRBJ1-4,.,TRBV5-6,.
TGTGCCAGCAGCTTACCGGGGGAGGCGGACGAGCAGTACTTC,CASSLPGEADEQYF,TRBJ2-7,.,TRBV7-9,.
TGTGCCAGCACCGGAGAAGGCAATCAGCCCCAGCATTTT,CASTGEGNQPQHF,TRBJ1-5,.,TRBV6-6,.
TGTGCCAGCAGCACCCAGCCTAGCGGGAATTCTGGCGAGCAGTACTTC,CASSTQPSGNSGEQYF,TRBJ2-7,TRBD2,TRBV7-2,once
TGTGCCAGTAGCGGATTCAAAGTTCCGGAAACCGGGACTAGCGGGAGATACGAGCAGTACTTC,CASSGFKVPETGTSGRYEQYF,TRBJ2-7,TRBD2,TRBV19,once
TGTGCCAGCAGCTTAACACGCCTTGCAGGGAGGAGAGTCTATGGCTACACCTTC,CASSLTRLAGRRVYGYTF,TRBJ1-2,.,TRBV7-8,once
TGTGCCAGCAGCCAAGAGACGGTCGTCCCCGAACAAGAGACCCAGTACTTC,CASSQETVVPEQETQYF,TRBJ2-5,.,TRBV4-2,.
TGCGCCAGCAGCCCTAACAGTGGGCCTAGTTTCACAGATACGCAGTATTTT,CASSPNSGPSFTDTQYF,TRBJ2-3,.,TRBV5-1,.
TGTGCCAGCAGCTTGGACCTCGGCACCGGGGAGCTGTTTTTT,CASSLDLGTGELFF,TRBJ2-2,.,TRBV5-4,.
TGTGCCAGCTCACCCCTGGACGGGAACACTGAAGCTTTCTTT,CASSPLDGNTEAFF,TRBJ1-1,.,TRBV18,.
TGTGCCAGCAGTGAAGCCCTGGTCGGTCAGCCCCAGCATTTT,CASSEALVGQPQHF,TRBJ1-5,.,TRBV27,.
TGTGCCAGCAGCGCGGGCCGTGGGTACGAGCAGTACTTC,CASSAGRGYEQYF,TRBJ2-7,.,TRBV6-1,.
TGTGCCAGCACCTTCCGGGGCCATTGGGAAGCTTTCTTT,CASTFRGHWEAFF,TRBJ1-1,.,TRBV6-1,.
TGTGCCAGCAGCTTAGGTCAGGGGAGTTGGACCCAGTACTTC,CASSLGQGSWTQYF,TRBJ2-5,.,TRBV7-8,.
TGCAGCGTTAGGTTGCGGGACTACCTCCCCTCGGGCACCGGGGAGCTGTTTTTT,CSVRLRDYLPSGTGELFF,TRBJ2-2,TRBD2,TRBV29-1,.
TGCGCCAGCAGTGATGGGACTAGCGGGAGCGATGAGCAGTTCTTC,CASSDGTSGSDEQFF,TRBJ2-1,TRBD2,TRBV10-2,.
TGTGCCAGCAGTCCAGGGCCGGGACAGGGGGATGGCTACACCTTC,CASSPGPGQGDGYTF,TRBJ1-2,TRBD1,TRBV27,.
TGTGCCAGCAGCCTGCAGGACTACGAGCAGTACTTC,CASSLQDYEQYF,TRBJ2-7,.,TRBV9,.
TGCGCCAGCAGCTGGACTAGCGGGGAGACTTACAATGAGCAGTTCTTC,CASSWTSGETYNEQFF,TRBJ2-1,TRBD2,TRBV5-1,.
TGTGCCAGCAGTCCCGTGACAGGGGGCAATTCACCCCTCCACTTT,CASSPVTGGNSPLHF,TRBJ1-6,TRBD1,TRBV6-5,once
TGCGCCAGCAGTGAGCCGGGGGGTGAGCAGTACTTC,CASSEPGGEQYF,TRBJ2-7,TRBD2,TRBV10-2,.
TGTGCCAGTAGCCCTTCAGGCACTGAAGCTTTCTTT,CASSPSGTEAFF,TRBJ1-1,.,TRBV19,.
TGTGCCAGCAGTTTATCGACAGGGCACTATGGCTACACCTTC,CASSLSTGHYGYTF,TRBJ1-2,TRBD1,TRBV27,.
TGTGCTACCTCCCAGGGCATCGGTTCCGATGAGCAGTTCTTC,CATSQGIGSDEQFF,TRBJ2-1,.,TRBV7-7,.
TGTGCCAGCAGCTTTTCTACTAGGCCGGGGGAGACCCAGTACTTC,CASSFSTRPGETQYF,TRBJ2-5,.,TRBV5-6,.
TGCGCCAGCAGTGAGATAGGGTTCTCCTACGAGCAGTACTTC,CASSEIGFSYEQYF,TRBJ2-7,.,TRBV10-1,.